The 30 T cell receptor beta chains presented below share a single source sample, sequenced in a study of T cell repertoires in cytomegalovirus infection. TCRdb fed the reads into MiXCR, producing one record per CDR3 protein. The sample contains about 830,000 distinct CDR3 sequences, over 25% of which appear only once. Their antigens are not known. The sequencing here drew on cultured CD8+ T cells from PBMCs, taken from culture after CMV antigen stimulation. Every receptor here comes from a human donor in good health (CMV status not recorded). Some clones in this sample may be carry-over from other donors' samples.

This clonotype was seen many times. In nucleotides, the CDR3 is TGTGCCAGCAGCCCGGACGGGGCAACTAATGAAAAACTGTTTTTT. Translated: CASSPDGATNEKLFF. V and J are TRBV7-2 and TRBJ1-4; the D is unclear. Per germline, CDR1 SGHTA and CDR2 FQGNSA. V was cut by 5 bases and J by 0 bases, with 10 bases left in between. This CDR3 contains 15 residues.

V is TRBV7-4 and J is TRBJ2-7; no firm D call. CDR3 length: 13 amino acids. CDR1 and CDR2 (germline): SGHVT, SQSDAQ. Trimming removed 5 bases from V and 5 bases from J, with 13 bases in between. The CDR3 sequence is CASSTPLGHEQYF. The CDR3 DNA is TGTGCCAGCAGCACACCCTTAGGCCACGAGCAGTACTTC.

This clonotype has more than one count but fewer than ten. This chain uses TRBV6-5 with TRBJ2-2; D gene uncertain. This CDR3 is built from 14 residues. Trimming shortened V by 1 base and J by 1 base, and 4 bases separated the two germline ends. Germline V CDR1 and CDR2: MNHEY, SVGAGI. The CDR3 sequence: CASSYYRNTGELFF. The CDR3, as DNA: TGTGCCAGCAGTTACTACCGGAACACCGGGGAGCTGTTTTTT.

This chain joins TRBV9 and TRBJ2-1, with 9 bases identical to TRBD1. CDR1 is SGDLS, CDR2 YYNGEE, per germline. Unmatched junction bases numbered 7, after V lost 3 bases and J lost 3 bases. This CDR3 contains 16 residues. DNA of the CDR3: TGTGCCAGCAGCGCTGCCAAGGGACAGGGCTACAATGAGCAGTTCTTC. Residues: CASSAAKGQGYNEQFF.

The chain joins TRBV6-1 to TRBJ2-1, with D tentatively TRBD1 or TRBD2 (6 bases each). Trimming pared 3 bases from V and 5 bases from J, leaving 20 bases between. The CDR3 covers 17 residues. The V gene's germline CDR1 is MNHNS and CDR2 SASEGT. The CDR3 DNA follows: TGTGCCAGCAGTGATTTGGTCGTGGGGGGACAACACAATGAGCAGTTCTTC. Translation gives CASSDLVVGGQHNEQFF.

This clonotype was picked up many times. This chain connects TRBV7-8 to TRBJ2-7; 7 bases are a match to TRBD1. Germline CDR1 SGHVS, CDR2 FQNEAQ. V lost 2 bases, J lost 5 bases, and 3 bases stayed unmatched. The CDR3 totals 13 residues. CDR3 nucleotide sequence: TGTGCCAGCAGCTTAAGGGGGCGGCACGAGCAGTACGTC. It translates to CASSLRGRHEQYV.

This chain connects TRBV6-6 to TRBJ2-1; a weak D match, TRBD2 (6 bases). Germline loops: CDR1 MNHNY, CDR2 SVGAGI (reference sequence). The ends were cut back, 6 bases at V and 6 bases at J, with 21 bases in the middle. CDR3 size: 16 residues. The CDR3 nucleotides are TGTGCCAGCAGCCCCGCGTGGGAGGATGTTCGCAATGAGCAGTTCTTC. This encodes CASSPAWEDVRNEQFF.

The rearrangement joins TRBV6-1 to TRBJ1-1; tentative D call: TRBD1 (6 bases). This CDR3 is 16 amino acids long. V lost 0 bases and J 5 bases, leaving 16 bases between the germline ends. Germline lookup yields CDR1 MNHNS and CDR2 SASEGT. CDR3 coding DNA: TGTGCCAGCAGTGAAGCGGGGGGGCTGGAGATGACTGAAGCTTTCTTT. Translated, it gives CASSEAGGLEMTEAFF.

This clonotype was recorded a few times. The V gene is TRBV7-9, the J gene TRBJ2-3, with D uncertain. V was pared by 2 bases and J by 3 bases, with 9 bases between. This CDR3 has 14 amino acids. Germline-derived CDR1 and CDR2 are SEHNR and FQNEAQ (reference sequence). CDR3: CASSLPHDTDTQYF. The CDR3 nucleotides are TGTGCCAGCAGCTTACCTCACGATACAGATACGCAGTATTTT. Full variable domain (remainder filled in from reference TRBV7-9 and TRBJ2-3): DTGVSQNPRHKITKRGQNVTFRCDPISEHNRLYWYRQTLGQGPEFLTYFQNEAQLEKSRLLSDRFSAERPKGSFSTLEIQRTEQGDSAMYLCASSLPHDTDTQYFGPGTRLTVL.

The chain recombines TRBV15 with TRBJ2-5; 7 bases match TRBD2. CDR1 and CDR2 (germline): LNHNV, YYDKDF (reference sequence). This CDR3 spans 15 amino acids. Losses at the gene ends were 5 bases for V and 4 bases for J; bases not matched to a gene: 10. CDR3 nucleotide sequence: TGTGCCACCAGCGGGACCGGGGAGGGGCGAGAGACCCAGTACTTC. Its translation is CATSGTGEGRETQYF. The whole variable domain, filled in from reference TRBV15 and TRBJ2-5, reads DAMVIQNPRYQVTQFGKPVTLSCSQTLNHNVMYWYQQKSSQAPKLLFHYYDKDFNNEADTPDNFQSRRPNTSFCFLDIRSPGLGDTAMYLCATSGTGEGRETQYFGPGTRLLVL.

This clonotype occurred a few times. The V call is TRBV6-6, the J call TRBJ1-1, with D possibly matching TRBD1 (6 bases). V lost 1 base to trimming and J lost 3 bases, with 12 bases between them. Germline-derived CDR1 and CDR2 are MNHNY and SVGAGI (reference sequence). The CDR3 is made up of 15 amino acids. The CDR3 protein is CASSYFGGHDTEAFF. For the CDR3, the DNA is TGTGCCAGCAGTTACTTTGGGGGACACGACACTGAAGCTTTCTTT.

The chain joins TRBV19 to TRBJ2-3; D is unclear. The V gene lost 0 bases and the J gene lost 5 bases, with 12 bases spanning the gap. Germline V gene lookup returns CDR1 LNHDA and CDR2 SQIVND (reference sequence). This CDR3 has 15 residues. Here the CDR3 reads CASSIEVGRKDTQYF. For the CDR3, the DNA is TGTGCCAGTAGTATAGAGGTCGGGCGGAAAGATACGCAGTATTTT.

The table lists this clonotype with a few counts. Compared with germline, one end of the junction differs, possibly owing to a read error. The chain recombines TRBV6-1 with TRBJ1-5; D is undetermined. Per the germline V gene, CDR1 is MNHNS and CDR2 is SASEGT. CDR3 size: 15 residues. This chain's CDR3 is CANSIIGSSNQPQHF. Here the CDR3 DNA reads TGTGCCAACAGTATCATTGGTTCTAGCAATCAGCCCCAGCATTTT.

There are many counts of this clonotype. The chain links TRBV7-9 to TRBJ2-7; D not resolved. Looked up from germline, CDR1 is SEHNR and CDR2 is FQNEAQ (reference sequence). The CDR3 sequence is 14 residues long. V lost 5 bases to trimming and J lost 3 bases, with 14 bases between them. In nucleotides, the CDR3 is TGTGCCAGCAGCCCAGATCAGGCCTACTACGAGCAGTACGTC. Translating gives CASSPDQAYYEQYV.

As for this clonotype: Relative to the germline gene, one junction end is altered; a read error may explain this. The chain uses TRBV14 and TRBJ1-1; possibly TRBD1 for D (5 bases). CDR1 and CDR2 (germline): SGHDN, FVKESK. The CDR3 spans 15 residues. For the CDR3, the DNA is TGTACCAGCAGCCATCCCGCGTCTTGGAGGGGTGAAGCTTTCTTT. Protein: CTSSHPASWRGEAFF.

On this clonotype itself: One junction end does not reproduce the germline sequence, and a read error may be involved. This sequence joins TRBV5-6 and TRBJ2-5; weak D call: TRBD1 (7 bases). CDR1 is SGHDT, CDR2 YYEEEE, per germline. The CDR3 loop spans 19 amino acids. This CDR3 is CANSLDGTVRLGDQETQYF. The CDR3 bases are TGTGCCAACAGCTTGGACGGGACAGTAAGACTAGGCGACCAAGAGACCCAGTACTTC.

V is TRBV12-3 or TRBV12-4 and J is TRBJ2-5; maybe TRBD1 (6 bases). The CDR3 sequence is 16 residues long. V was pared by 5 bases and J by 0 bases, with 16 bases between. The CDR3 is CASSKPGQPYQETQYF. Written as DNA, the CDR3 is TGTGCCAGCAGTAAACCGGGACAACCGTACCAAGAGACCCAGTACTTC.

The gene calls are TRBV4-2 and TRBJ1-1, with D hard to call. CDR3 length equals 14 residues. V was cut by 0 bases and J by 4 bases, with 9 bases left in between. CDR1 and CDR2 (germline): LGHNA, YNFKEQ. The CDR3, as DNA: TGTGCCAGCAGCCAAGATTTAGGACTCACTGAAGCTTTCTTT. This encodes CASSQDLGLTEAFF.

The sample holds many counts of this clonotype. DNA of the CDR3: TGTGCCAGCAGTTACTCCTGGGGGAACACTGAAGCTTTCTTT. Encoded protein: CASSYSWGNTEAFF. This chain links TRBV6-2 or TRBV6-3 with TRBJ1-1, with D unclear. With 0 bases removed from V and 1 base from J, the gap between germline ends came to 6 bases. The CDR3 is 14 residues long. Germline-derived CDR1 and CDR2 are MNHEY and SVGEGT.

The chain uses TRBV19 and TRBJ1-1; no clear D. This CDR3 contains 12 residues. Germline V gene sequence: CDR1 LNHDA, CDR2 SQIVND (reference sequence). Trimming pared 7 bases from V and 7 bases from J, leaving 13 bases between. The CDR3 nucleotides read TGTGCCAGTACAATTTCGGGAGGTGAAGCTTTCTTT. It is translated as CASTISGGEAFF.

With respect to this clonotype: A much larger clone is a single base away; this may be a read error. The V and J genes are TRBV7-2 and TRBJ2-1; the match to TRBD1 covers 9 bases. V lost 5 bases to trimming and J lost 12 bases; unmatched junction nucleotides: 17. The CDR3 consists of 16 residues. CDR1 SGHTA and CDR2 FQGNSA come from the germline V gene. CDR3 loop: CASSIRDRAPPTVQFF. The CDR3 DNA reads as TGTGCCAGCAGCATCCGGGACAGGGCCCCTCCGACTGTGCAGTTCTTC.

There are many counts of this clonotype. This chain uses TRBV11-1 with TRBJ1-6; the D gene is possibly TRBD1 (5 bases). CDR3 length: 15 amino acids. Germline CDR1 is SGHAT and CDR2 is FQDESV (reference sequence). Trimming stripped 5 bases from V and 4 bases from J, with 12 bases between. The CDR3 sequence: CASSKDRAYNSPLHF. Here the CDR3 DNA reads TGTGCCAGCAGCAAAGACAGAGCTTATAATTCACCCCTCCACTTT.

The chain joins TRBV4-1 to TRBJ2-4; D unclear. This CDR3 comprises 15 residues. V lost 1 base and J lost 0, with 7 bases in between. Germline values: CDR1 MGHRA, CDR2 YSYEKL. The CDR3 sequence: CASSQVAGAKNIQYF. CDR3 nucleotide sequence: TGCGCCAGCAGCCAAGTAGCAGGAGCCAAAAACATTCAGTACTTC.

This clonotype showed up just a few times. CDR3 DNA: TGTGCCAGCAGCCCTGGGACAGGGGGCGGCGGTCAGCCCCAGCATTTT. Its translation is CASSPGTGGGGQPQHF. The chain joins TRBV7-8 to TRBJ1-5, with TRBD1 identical over 12 bases. This CDR3 region has 16 residues. The V and J ends lost 5 bases and 6 bases, in that order; junction bases with no gene match: 8. Looked up from germline, CDR1 is SGHVS and CDR2 is FQNEAQ.

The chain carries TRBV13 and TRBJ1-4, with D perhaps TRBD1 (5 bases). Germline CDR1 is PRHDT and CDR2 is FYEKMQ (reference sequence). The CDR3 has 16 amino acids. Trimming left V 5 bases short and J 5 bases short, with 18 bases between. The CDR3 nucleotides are TGTGCCAGCAGCCCGTCAATAGGGGCCCTGAATGAAAAACTGTTTTTT. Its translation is CASSPSIGALNEKLFF.

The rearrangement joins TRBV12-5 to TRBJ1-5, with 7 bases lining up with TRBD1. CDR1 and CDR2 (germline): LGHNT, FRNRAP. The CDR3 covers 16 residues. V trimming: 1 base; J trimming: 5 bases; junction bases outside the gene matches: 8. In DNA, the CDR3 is TGTGCTAGTGGTTTGGAACCGACAGGGTGGGATCAGCCCCAGCATTTT. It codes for CASGLEPTGWDQPQHF.

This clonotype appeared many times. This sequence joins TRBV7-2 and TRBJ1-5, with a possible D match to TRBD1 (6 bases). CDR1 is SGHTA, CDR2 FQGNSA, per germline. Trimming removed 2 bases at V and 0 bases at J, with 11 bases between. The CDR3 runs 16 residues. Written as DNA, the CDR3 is TGTGCCAGCAGCTTAACAGGGACCTATAGCAATCAGCCCCAGCATTTT. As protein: CASSLTGTYSNQPQHF.

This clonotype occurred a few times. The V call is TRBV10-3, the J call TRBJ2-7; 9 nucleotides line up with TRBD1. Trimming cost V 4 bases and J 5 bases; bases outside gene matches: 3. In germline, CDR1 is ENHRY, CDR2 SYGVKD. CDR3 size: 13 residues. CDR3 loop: CAISGDREDEQYF. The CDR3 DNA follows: TGTGCCATCAGTGGGGACAGGGAGGACGAGCAGTACTTC.

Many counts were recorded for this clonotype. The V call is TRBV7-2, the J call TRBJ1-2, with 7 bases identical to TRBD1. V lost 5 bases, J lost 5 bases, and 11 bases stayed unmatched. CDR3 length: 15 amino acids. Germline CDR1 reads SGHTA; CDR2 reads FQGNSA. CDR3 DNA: TGTGCCAGCAGCAACAGACAGGGCCCAAAATATGGCTACACCTTC. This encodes CASSNRQGPKYGYTF. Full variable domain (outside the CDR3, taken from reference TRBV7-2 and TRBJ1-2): GAGVSQSPSNKVTEKGKDVELRCDPISGHTALYWYRQSLGQGLEFLIYFQGNSAPDKSGLPSDRFSAERTGGSVSTLTIQRTQQEDSAVYLCASSNRQGPKYGYTFGSGTRLTVV.

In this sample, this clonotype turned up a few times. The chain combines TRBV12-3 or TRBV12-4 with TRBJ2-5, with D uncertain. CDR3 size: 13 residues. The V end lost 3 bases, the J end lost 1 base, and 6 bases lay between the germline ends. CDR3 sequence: CASSFRFQETQYF. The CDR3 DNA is TGTGCCAGCAGTTTCCGATTCCAAGAGACCCAGTACTTC.